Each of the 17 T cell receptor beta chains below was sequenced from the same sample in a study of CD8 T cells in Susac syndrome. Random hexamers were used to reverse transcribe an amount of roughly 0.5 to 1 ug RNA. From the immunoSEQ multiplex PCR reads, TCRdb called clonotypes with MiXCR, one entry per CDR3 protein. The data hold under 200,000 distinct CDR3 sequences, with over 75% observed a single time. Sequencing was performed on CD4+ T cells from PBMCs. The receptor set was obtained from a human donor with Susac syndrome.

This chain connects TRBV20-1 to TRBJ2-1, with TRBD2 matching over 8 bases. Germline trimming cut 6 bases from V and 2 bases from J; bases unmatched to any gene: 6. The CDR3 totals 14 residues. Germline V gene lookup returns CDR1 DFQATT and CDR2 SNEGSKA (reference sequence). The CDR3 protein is CSATGTRAYNEQFF. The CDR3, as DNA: TGCAGTGCGACCGGGACTAGGGCCTACAATGAGCAGTTCTTC.

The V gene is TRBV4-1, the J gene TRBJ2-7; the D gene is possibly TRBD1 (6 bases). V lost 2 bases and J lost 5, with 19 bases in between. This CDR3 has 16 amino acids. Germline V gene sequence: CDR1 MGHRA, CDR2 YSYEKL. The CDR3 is CASSQRDQGFGHEQYF. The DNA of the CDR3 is TGCGCCAGCAGCCAAAGGGACCAGGGGTTTGGACACGAGCAGTACTTC.

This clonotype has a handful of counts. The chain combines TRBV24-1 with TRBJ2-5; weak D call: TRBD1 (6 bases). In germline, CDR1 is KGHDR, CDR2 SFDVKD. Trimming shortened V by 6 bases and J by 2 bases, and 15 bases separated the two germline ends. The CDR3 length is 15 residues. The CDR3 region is CATSQGRTTQETQYF. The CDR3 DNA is TGTGCCACCAGTCAGGGGCGAACAACTCAAGAGACCCAGTACTTC.

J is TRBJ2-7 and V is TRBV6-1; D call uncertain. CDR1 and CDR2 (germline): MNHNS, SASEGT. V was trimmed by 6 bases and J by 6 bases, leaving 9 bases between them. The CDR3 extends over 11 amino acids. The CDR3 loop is CASRLEVEQYF. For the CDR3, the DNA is TGTGCCAGCAGGCTCGAAGTCGAGCAGTACTTC.

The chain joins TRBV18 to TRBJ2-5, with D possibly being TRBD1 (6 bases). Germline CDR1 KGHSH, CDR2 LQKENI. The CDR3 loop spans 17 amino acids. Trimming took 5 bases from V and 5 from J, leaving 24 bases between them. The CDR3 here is CASSAVASGTLGETQYF. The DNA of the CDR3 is TGTGCCAGCTCAGCAGTCGCATCCGGGACACTGGGGGAGACCCAGTACTTC.

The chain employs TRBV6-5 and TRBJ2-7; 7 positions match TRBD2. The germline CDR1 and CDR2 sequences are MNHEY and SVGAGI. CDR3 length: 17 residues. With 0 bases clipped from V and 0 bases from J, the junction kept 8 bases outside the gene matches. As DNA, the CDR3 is TGTGCCAGCAGTTACTCCATCCCCGGGGGGAGCTCCTACGAGCAGTACTTC. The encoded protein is CASSYSIPGGSSYEQYF.

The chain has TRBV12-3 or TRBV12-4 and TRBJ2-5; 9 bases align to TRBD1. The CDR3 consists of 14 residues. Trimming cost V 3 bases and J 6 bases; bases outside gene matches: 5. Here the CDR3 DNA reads TGTGCCAGCAGTTTTCATGGGACAGGGAAGACCCAGTACTTC. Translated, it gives CASSFHGTGKTQYF.

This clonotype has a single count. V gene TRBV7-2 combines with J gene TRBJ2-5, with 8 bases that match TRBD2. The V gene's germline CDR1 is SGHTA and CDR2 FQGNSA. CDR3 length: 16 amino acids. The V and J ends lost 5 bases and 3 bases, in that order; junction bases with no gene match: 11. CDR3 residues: CASSPGGGAGEETQYF. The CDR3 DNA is TGTGCCAGCAGCCCTGGGGGCGGAGCGGGAGAAGAGACCCAGTACTTC.

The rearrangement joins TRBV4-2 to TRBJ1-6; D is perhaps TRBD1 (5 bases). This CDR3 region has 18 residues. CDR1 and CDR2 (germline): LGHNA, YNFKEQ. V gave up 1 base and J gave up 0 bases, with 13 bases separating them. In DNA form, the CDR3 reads TGTGCCAGCAGCCAAGTCGGGGACGGAAGCTCCTATAATTCACCCCTCCACTTT. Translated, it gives CASSQVGDGSSYNSPLHF.

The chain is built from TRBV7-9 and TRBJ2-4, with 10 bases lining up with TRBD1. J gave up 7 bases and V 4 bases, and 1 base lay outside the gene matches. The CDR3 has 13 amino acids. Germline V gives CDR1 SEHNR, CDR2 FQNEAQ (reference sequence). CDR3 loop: CASSWGQGNIQYF. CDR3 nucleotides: TGTGCCAGCAGCTGGGGACAGGGGAACATTCAGTACTTC.

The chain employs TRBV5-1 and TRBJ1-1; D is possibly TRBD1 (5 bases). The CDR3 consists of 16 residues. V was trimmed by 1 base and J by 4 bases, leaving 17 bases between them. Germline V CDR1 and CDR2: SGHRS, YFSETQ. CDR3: CASSLIPAQGGTEAFF. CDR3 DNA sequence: TGCGCCAGCAGCTTGATTCCTGCGCAGGGAGGCACTGAAGCTTTCTTT.

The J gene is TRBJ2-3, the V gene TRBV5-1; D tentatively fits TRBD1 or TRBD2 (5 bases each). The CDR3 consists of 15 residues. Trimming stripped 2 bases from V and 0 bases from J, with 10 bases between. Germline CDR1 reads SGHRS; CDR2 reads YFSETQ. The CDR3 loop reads CASSFRDPSTDTQYF. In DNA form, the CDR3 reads TGCGCCAGCAGCTTCCGGGACCCAAGCACAGATACGCAGTATTTT.

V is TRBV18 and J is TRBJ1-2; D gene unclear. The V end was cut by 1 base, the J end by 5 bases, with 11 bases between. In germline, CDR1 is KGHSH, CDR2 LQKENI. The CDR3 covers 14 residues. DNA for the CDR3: TGTGCCAGCTCACCACGTGGGCGCGAATATGGCTACACCTTC. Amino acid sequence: CASSPRGREYGYTF.

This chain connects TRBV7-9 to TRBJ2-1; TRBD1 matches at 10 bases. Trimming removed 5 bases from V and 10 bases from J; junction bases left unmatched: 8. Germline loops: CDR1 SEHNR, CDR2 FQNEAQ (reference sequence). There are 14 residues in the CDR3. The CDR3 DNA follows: TGTGCCAGCAGCGCCGGGACAGGGGAAAGAGAGCAGTTCTTC. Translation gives CASSAGTGEREQFF. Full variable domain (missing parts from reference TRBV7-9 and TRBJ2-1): DTGVSQNPRHKITKRGQNVTFRCDPISEHNRLYWYRQTLGQGPEFLTYFQNEAQLEKSRLLSDRFSAERPKGSFSTLEIQRTEQGDSAMYLCASSAGTGEREQFFGPGTRLTVL.

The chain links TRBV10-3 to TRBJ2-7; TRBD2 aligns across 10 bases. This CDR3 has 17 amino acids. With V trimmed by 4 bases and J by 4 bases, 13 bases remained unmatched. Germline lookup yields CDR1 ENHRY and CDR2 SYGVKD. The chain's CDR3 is CAISGSLEGTSAYEQYF. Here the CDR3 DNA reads TGTGCCATCAGTGGCTCCCTCGAGGGGACTAGCGCGTACGAGCAGTACTTC.

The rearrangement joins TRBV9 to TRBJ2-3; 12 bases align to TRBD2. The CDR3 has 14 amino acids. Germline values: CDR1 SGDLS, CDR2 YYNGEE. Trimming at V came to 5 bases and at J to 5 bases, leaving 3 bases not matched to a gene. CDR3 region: CASRPSGRGDTQYF. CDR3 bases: TGTGCCAGCAGACCTAGCGGGAGGGGAGATACGCAGTATTTT.

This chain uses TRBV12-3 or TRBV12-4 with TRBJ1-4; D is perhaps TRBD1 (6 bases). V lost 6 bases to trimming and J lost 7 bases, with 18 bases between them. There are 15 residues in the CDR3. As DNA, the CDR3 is TGTGCCAGCAGCCCTACGGGGGGACATTTTGAAAAACTGTTTTTT. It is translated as CASSPTGGHFEKLFF.